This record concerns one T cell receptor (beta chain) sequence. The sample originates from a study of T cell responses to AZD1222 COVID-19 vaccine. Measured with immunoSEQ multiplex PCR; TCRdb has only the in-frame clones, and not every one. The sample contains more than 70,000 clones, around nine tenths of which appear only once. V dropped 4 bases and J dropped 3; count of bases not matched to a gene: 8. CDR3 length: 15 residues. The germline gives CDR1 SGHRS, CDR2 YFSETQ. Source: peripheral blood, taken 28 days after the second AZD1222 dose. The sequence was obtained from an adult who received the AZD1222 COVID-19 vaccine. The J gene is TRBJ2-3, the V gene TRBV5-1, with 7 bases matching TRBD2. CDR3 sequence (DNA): TGCGCCAGCAGCAGGCAGAGCGGGAATACAGATACGCAGTATTTT. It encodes CASSRQSGNTDTQYF.